The present T cell receptor (beta chain) was sequenced within a study of blood T cell repertoires in COVID-19. The wider study: Whether acute or convalescent, the COVID-19 samples came from the United States, Italy and Spain. T cells, B-cell-depleted T cells, or PBMCs supplied cDNA or gDNA.

Per the study methods: Scientists estimated how many nucleated cells there were by amplifying reference gene primers. The repertoire was sequenced with immunoSEQ multiplex PCR; TCRdb's copy has only in-frame clones and lacks some. D and trimming come from the DNA, and the V and J calls and clone size come from that table. In the table there are around 150,000 clones, more than 65% of which are singletons. The V gene's germline CDR1 is WSHSY and CDR2 SAAADI. The CDR3 covers 14 residues. The V gene lost 3 bases and the J gene lost 5 bases, with 13 bases spanning the gap. The sequence came from an elderly woman with acute or convalescent COVID-19. Sequenced input: peripheral blood. The chain combines TRBV10-2 with TRBJ2-5, with D possibly matching TRBD2 (5 bases). The CDR3 bases are TGCGCCAGCAGTGACCGGAGCGGTGAGGAGACCCAGTACTTC. Protein sequence: CASSDRSGEETQYF.